This T cell receptor (beta chain) originates from a study of T cell responses to AZD1222 COVID-19 vaccine. This CDR3 has 18 residues. Trimming at V came to 9 bases and at J to 4 bases, leaving 18 bases not matched to a gene. Germline CDR1 KGHSH, CDR2 LQKENI. Whole-study findings and limits: Mostly white British, mostly female donors; authors suggested clonal diversity may be underestimated. Receipt of two AZD1222 doses was followed by a rise in Spike-specific TCR breadth and depth. Vaccine-associated CD4 TCRs spanned spike, dominant at 160-218 and 743-854. Just 5 or 6 AZD1222 recipients tested seropositive at baseline.

To note about this clone: What it recognizes is unknown.

Sequencing was performed with immunoSEQ multiplex PCR; in TCRdb, only in-frame clones are kept and a portion is missing. The data hold 150,000 or so clones, with 88% observed a single time. The chain employs TRBV18 and TRBJ2-1; 10 bases fit TRBD1. The specimen comprised peripheral blood, sampled on day 0 of AZD1222 vaccination. This clonotype originated in an adult in good health. The CDR3 spells CASSYDRGRNPLYNEQFF. CDR3 bases: TGTGCCAGTTCATACGACAGGGGGCGGAATCCGCTGTACAATGAGCAGTTCTTC.